What follows describes a single TCR beta chain. What it binds is not known. The intended depth for sequencing was 1 in 200,000 to 1 in 1 million T cells. TCRdb's table, derived via immunoSEQ multiplex PCR, lists solely in-frame clones and lacks some. This sample has about 63,000 clones; around three fifths occur once, and the top ten carry roughly 14%. Germline V lookup: CDR1 SEHNR, CDR2 FQNEAQ (reference sequence). The V end lost 6 bases, the J end lost 5 bases, and 11 bases lay between the germline ends. The CDR3 is 12 residues long. The data stem from a study of cytotoxic CD8 clonotypes in ibrutinib-treated CLL. On the study more broadly: The study included 11 relapsed/refractory and 15 treatment-naive patients; roughly 18 had IGHV unmutated disease. Study-level points and caveats: At baseline, clonality was higher than in age-matched healthy donors and correlated with CD8+ counts. Clonality went up at the time of ibrutinib response, stayed stable in sustained remission, and later dropped back toward its baseline level at progression.

The sequence was collected from a human donor with chronic lymphocytic leukemia. Sequences were derived from PBMCs, sampled after 12 months of ibrutinib treatment. The J gene is TRBJ2-7, the V gene TRBV7-9; possible D gene TRBD1, 6 bases. The DNA of the CDR3 is TGTGCCAGCAGTATAGGGGGAAACGAGCAGTACTTC. Translating gives CASSIGGNEQYF.